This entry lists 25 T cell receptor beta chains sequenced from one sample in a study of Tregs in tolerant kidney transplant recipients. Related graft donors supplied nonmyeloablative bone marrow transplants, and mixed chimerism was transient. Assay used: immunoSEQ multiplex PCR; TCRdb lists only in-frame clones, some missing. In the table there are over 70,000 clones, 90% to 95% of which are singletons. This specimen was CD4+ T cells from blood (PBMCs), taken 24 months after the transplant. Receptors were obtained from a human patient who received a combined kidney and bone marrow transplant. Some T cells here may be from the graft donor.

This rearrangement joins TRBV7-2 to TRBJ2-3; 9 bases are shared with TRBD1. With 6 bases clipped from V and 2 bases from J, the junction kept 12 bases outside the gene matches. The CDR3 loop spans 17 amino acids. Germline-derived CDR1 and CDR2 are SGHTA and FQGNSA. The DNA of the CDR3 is TGTGCCAGCAGTTATAGATTGGGGACAGGGTACACAGATACGCAGTATTTT. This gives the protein CASSYRLGTGYTDTQYF. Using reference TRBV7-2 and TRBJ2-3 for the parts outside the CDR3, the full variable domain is GAGVSQSPSNKVTEKGKDVELRCDPISGHTALYWYRQSLGQGLEFLIYFQGNSAPDKSGLPSDRFSAERTGGSVSTLTIQRTQQEDSAVYLCASSYRLGTGYTDTQYFGPGTRLTVL.

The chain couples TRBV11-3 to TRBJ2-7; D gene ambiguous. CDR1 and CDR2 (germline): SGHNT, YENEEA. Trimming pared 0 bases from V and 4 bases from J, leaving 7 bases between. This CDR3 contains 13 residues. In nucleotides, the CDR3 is TGTGCCAGCAGCTTAGAACTCTCATACGAGCAGTACTTC. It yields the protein CASSLELSYEQYF.

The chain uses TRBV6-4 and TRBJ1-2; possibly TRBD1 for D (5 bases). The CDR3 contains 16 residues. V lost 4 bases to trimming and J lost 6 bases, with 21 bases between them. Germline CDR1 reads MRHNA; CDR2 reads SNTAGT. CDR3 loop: CASSAHTGVPTDGYTF. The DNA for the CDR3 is TGTGCCAGCAGTGCTCATACAGGAGTCCCAACTGATGGCTACACCTTC.

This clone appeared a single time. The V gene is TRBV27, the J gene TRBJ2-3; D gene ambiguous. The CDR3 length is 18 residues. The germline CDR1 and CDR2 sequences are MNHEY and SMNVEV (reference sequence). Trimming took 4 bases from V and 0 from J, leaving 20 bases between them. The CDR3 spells CASSSSTRGVFSTDTQYF. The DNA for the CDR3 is TGTGCCAGCAGTTCCTCAACCCGAGGCGTGTTTAGCACAGATACGCAGTATTTT.

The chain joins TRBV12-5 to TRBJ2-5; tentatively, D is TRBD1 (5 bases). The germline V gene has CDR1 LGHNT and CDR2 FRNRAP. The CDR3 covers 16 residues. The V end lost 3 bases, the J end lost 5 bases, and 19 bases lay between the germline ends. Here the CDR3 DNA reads TGTGCTAGTGGTTTCCCAGGGTGGCCCTCTTTGGAGACCCAGTACTTC. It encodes CASGFPGWPSLETQYF.

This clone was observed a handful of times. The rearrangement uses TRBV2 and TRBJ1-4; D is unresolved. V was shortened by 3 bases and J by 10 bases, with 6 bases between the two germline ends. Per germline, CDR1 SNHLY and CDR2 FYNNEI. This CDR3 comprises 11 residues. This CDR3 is CASSDRVKLFF. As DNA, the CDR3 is TGTGCCAGCAGTGATCGAGTAAAACTGTTTTTT.

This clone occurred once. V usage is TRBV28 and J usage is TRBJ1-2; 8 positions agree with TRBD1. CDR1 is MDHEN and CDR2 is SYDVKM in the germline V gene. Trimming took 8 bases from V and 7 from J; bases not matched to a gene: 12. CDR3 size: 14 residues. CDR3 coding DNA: TGTGCCAGCTGGGTTCCAGGGGGCCGGTCTGGCTACACCTTC. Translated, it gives CASWVPGGRSGYTF.

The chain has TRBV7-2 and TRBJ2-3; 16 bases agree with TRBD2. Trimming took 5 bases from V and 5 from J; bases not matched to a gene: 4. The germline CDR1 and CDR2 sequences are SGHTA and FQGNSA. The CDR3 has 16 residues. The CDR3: CASSPGLAGGQDTQYF. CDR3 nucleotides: TGTGCCAGCAGCCCGGGACTAGCGGGGGGGCAAGATACGCAGTATTTT. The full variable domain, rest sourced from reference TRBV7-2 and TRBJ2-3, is GAGVSQSPSNKVTEKGKDVELRCDPISGHTALYWYRQSLGQGLEFLIYFQGNSAPDKSGLPSDRFSAERTGGSVSTLTIQRTQQEDSAVYLCASSPGLAGGQDTQYFGPGTRLTVL.

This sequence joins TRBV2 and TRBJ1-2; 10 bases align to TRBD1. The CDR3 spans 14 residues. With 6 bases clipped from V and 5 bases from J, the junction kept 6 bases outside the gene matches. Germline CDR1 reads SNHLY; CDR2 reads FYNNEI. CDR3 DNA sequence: TGTGCCAGCAGCGAGACGGGACAGGGGTATGGCTACACCTTC. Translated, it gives CASSETGQGYGYTF.

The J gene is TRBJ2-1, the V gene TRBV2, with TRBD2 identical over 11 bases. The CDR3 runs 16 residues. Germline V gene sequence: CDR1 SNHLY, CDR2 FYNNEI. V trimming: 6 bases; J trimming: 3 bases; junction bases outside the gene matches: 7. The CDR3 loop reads CASRMGLAAFYNEQFF. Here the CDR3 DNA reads TGTGCCAGCAGGATGGGACTAGCGGCCTTCTACAATGAGCAGTTCTTC.

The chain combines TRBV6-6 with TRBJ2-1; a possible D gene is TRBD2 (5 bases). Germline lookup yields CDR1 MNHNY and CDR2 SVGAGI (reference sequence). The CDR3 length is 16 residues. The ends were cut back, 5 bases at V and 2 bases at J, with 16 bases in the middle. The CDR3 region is CASSPPSRTAYNEQFF. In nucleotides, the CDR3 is TGTGCCAGCAGTCCACCTTCCCGGACTGCCTACAATGAGCAGTTCTTC.

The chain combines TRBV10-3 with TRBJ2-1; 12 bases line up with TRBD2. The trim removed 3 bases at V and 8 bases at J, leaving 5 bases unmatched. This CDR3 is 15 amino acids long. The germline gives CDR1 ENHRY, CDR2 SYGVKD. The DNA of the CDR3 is TGTGCCATCAGTGACCGGACTAGCGGGGTCCATGAGCAGTTCTTC. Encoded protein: CAISDRTSGVHEQFF.

The CDR3 protein is CASSPLRTSGFTERGIGSTDTQYF. CDR3 nucleotides: TGTGCCAGCAGCCCCCTAAGGACTAGCGGGTTCACCGAAAGGGGGATTGGGAGCACAGATACGCAGTATTTT. The chain employs TRBV4-2 and TRBJ2-3; 11 positions match TRBD2. Germline CDR1 reads LGHNA; CDR2 reads YNFKEQ. The V and J ends lost 4 bases and 0 bases, in that order; junction bases with no gene match: 27. The CDR3 length is 24 residues.

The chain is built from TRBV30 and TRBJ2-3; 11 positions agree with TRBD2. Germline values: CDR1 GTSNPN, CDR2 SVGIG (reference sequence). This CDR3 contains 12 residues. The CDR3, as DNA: TGTGTTCTCGGGACTAGCGGCGATACGCAGTATTTT. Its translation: CVLGTSGDTQYF.

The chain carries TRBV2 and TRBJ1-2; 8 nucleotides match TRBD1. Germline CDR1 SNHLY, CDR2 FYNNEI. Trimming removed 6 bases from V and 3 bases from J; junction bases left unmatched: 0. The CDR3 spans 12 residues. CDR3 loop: CASRDRDYGYTF. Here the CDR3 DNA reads TGTGCCAGCAGGGACAGGGACTATGGCTACACCTTC.

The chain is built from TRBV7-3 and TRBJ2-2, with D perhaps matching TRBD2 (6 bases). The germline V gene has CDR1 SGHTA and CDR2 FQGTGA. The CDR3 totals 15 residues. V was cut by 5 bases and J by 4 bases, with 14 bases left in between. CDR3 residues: CASSQTSSSTGELFF. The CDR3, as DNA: TGTGCCAGCAGCCAAACTAGCAGTAGCACCGGGGAGCTGTTTTTT.

The CDR3 is CASSPTGGELFF. The CDR3 bases are TGTGCCAGCAGCCCGACAGGTGGGGAGCTGTTTTTT. The rearrangement uses TRBV5-4 and TRBJ2-2, with D perhaps matching TRBD1 (6 bases). Germline lookup yields CDR1 SGHNT and CDR2 YYREEE (reference sequence). The CDR3 consists of 12 residues. With 4 bases removed from V and 8 bases from J, the gap between germline ends came to 9 bases.

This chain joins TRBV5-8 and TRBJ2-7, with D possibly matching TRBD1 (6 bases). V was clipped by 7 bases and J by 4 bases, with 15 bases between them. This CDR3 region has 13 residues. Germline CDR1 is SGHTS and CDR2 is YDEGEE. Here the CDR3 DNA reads TGTGCCAGCGGAACCAGGGGAAGTTACGAGCAGTACTTC. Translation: CASGTRGSYEQYF.

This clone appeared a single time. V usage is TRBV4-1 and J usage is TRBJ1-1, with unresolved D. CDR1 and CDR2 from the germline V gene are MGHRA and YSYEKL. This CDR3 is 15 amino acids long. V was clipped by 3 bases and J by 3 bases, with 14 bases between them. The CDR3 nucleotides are TGCGCCAGCAGCCAGGGTGGAGGGAGGGACACTGAAGCTTTCTTT. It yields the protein CASSQGGGRDTEAFF.

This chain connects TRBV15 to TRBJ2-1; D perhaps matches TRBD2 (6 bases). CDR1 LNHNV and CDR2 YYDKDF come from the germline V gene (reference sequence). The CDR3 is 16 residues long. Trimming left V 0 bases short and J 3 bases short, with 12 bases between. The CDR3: CATSRDPGGLYNEQFF. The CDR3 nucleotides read TGTGCCACCAGCAGAGATCCCGGGGGACTCTACAATGAGCAGTTCTTC. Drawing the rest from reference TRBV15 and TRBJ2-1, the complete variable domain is DAMVIQNPRYQVTQFGKPVTLSCSQTLNHNVMYWYQQKSSQAPKLLFHYYDKDFNNEADTPDNFQSRRPNTSFCFLDIRSPGLGDTAMYLCATSRDPGGLYNEQFFGPGTRLTVL.

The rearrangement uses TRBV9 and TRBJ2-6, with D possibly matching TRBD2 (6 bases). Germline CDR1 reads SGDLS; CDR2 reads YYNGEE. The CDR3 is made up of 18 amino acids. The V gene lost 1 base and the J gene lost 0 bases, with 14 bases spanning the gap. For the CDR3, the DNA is TGTGCCAGCAGCGTATATGGGAGGACCCCCTCTGGGGCCAACGTCCTGACTTTC. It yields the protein CASSVYGRTPSGANVLTF.

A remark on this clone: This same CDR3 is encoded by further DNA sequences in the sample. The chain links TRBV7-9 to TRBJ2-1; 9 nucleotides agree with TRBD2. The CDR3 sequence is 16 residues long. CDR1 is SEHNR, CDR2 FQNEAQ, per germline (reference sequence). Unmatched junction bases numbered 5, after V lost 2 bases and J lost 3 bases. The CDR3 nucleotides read TGTGCCAGCAGCTTATCTCTAGCGGGGAGCTACAATGAGCAGTTCTTC. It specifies CASSLSLAGSYNEQFF.

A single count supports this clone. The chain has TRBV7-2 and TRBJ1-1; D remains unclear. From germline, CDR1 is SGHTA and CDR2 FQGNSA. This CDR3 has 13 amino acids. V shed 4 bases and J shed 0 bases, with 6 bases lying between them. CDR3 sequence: CASSSTVNTEAFF. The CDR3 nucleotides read TGTGCCAGCAGCTCAACAGTGAACACTGAAGCTTTCTTT.

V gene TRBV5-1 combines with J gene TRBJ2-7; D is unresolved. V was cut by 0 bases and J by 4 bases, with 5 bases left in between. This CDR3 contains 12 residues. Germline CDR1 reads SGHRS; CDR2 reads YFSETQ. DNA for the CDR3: TGCGCCAGCAGCTTGGTGGAGTACGAGCAGTACTTC. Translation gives CASSLVEYEQYF.

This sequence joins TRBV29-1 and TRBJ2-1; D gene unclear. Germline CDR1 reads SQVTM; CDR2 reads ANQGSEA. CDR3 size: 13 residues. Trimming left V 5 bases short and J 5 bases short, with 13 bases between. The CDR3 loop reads CSVRWRLDNEQFF. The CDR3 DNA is TGCAGCGTTCGGTGGCGGCTGGACAATGAGCAGTTCTTC.